Below are 22 T cell receptor beta chains sequenced from a single sample in a study of blood T cell repertoires in COVID-19. Using immunoSEQ multiplex PCR, the repertoire was profiled, and TCRdb retains in-frame clones only, with some absent. The data hold about 370,000 clones, with around 91% observed a single time. The sample was PBMCs or T cells enriched from blood (not recorded which). All receptors derive from a young man who had recovered from COVID-19.

This clone showed up just a few times. CDR3 loop: CASSANLASPLHF. CDR3 bases: TGTGCCAGCAGCGCCAATCTAGCTTCACCCCTCCACTTT. The chain combines TRBV9 with TRBJ1-6; D gene uncertain. Germline V gene lookup returns CDR1 SGDLS and CDR2 YYNGEE. The V end lost 3 bases, the J end lost 9 bases, and 10 bases lay between the germline ends. The CDR3 has 13 residues.

The J gene is TRBJ1-5, the V gene TRBV27; 7 positions match TRBD1. CDR3 size: 14 residues. The germline V gene encodes CDR1 MNHEY and CDR2 SMNVEV (reference sequence). The V and J ends lost 6 bases and 4 bases, in that order; junction bases with no gene match: 6. CDR3 protein: CASRGGRGNQPQHF. CDR3 in DNA: TGTGCCAGCAGAGGCGGCAGGGGGAATCAGCCCCAGCATTTT.

The chain links TRBV6-5 to TRBJ2-7; TRBD1 matches 8 bases. Germline assignment: CDR1 MNHEY and CDR2 SVGAGI. The CDR3 covers 13 residues. J gave up 2 bases and V 7 bases, and 4 bases lay outside the gene matches. In DNA form, the CDR3 reads TGTGCCAGCACCCGACAGGGGCCCTACGAGCAGTACTTC. Residues: CASTRQGPYEQYF.

The chain couples TRBV7-9 to TRBJ1-3, with D possibly being TRBD1 (5 bases). The V end lost 5 bases, the J end lost 3 bases, and 11 bases lay between the germline ends. This CDR3 has 14 amino acids. The germline CDR1 and CDR2 sequences are SEHNR and FQNEAQ (reference sequence). In nucleotides, the CDR3 is TGTGCCAGCAGCGGGGCCGGCAGTGGAAACACCATATATTTT. Its translation: CASSGAGSGNTIYF.

The chain couples TRBV19 to TRBJ1-1; weak D call: TRBD1 (6 bases). The CDR3 has 14 amino acids. Germline V CDR1 and CDR2: LNHDA, SQIVND (reference sequence). V was cut by 6 bases and J by 6 bases, with 17 bases left in between. DNA for the CDR3: TGTGCCAGTAGATTGGGACATCGGCGCGCTGAAGCTTTCTTT. Translating gives CASRLGHRRAEAFF.

The chain is built from TRBV7-7 and TRBJ1-5; tentatively, D is TRBD1 (5 bases). The germline gives CDR1 SSHAT, CDR2 FNYEAQ (reference sequence). Trimming left V 5 bases short and J 0 bases short, with 11 bases between. This CDR3 has 15 residues. The CDR3 DNA reads TGTGCCAGCAGCCCGACAGAGTATAGCAATCAGCCCCAGCATTTT. Translating it yields CASSPTEYSNQPQHF.

The chain joins TRBV2 to TRBJ2-5, with 7 bases fitting TRBD2. Germline trimming cut 2 bases from V and 2 bases from J; bases unmatched to any gene: 11. Looked up from germline, CDR1 is SNHLY and CDR2 is FYNNEI. The CDR3 extends over 17 amino acids. In nucleotides, the CDR3 is TGTGCCAGCAGTGAATCGGCAGCGGGGTGGAGGCAAGAGACCCAGTACTTC. Residues: CASSESAAGWRQETQYF.

V is TRBV6-4 and J is TRBJ1-6; TRBD1 is a possible D gene (6 bases). CDR3 length: 15 residues. Germline CDR1 MRHNA, CDR2 SNTAGT. V dropped 2 bases and J dropped 7 bases, with 12 bases sitting between them. In DNA, the CDR3 is TGTGCCAGCAGTGACGCCAGGGGTGAGAATTCACCCCTCCACTTT. Its protein is CASSDARGENSPLHF.

CDR3 residues: CSVDRAGAEAFF. Written as DNA, the CDR3 is TGCAGCGTTGACAGGGCAGGCGCTGAAGCTTTCTTT. The J gene is TRBJ1-1, the V gene TRBV29-1; maybe TRBD1 (5 bases). Trimming took 3 bases from V and 6 from J, leaving 11 bases between them. This CDR3 contains 12 residues. Germline-derived CDR1 and CDR2 are SQVTM and ANQGSEA.

This clone has a single count. The chain couples TRBV7-9 to TRBJ1-4; TRBD1 might be the D (6 bases). The CDR3 runs 19 residues. The V gene's germline CDR1 is SEHNR and CDR2 FQNEAQ (reference sequence). Trimming left V 0 bases short and J 0 bases short, with 17 bases between. The CDR3 spells CASSLAAGTSVATNEKLFF. CDR3 coding DNA: TGTGCCAGCAGCTTAGCAGCGGGGACATCGGTCGCAACTAATGAAAAACTGTTTTTT. The full variable domain, in which reference TRBV7-9 and TRBJ1-4 provide the parts outside the CDR3, is DTGVSQNPRHKITKRGQNVTFRCDPISEHNRLYWYRQTLGQGPEFLTYFQNEAQLEKSRLLSDRFSAERPKGSFSTLEIQRTEQGDSAMYLCASSLAAGTSVATNEKLFFGSGTQLSVL.

The V and J genes are TRBV5-6 and TRBJ1-5; D remains unclear. This CDR3 is 15 amino acids long. V dropped 5 bases and J dropped 6 bases, with 18 bases sitting between them. Germline V gene sequence: CDR1 SGHDT, CDR2 YYEEEE. CDR3: CASRHSAVEGQPQHF. Written as DNA, the CDR3 is TGTGCCAGCAGACATTCGGCGGTCGAAGGTCAGCCCCAGCATTTT.

V and J are TRBV21-1 and TRBJ2-1; TRBD1 reflects the table's D call only, with no check against the DNA. TRBV21-1 is annotated as a pseudogene. This CDR3 is 18 amino acids long. The CDR3 here is CASSKNNETGGADHEQFF. The CDR3 DNA sequence: TGTGCCAGCAGCAAAAATAATGAGACAGGGGGCGCGGACCATGAGCAGTTCTTC.

Remarks on this clone: At the DNA level, this CDR3 is encoded by other sequences in the same sample as well. The J gene is TRBJ2-1, the V gene TRBV10-2, with 9 bases identical to TRBD2. There are 13 residues in the CDR3. J gave up 5 bases and V 6 bases, and 2 bases lay outside the gene matches. Germline-derived CDR1 and CDR2 are WSHSY and SAAADI. The CDR3: CASRSGGNNEQFF. The CDR3 bases are TGCGCCAGCAGAAGCGGGGGGAACAATGAGCAGTTCTTC.

J is TRBJ1-3 and V is TRBV5-5, with D hard to call. The CDR3 totals 19 residues. V lost 0 bases and J 0 bases, leaving 19 bases between the germline ends. Germline lookup yields CDR1 SGHKS and CDR2 YYEKEE (reference sequence). As DNA, the CDR3 is TGTGCCAGCAGCTTGGGGCAGCTACGGGGTGGCCTCTCTGGAAACACCATATATTTT. It is translated as CASSLGQLRGGLSGNTIYF. Full variable domain (missing parts from reference TRBV5-5 and TRBJ1-3): DAGVTQSPTHLIKTRGQQVTLRCSPISGHKSVSWYQQVLGQGPQFIFQYYEKEERGRGNFPDRFSARQFPNYSSELNVNALLLGDSALYLCASSLGQLRGGLSGNTIYFGEGSWLTVV.

In its sample, this clone was seen once. The chain uses TRBV10-3 and TRBJ2-2, with D uncertain. The CDR3 sequence is 14 residues long. Looked up from germline, CDR1 is ENHRY and CDR2 is SYGVKD. Trimming took off 0 bases at V and 2 bases at J, with 4 bases between the two ends. The CDR3 DNA reads as TGTGCCATCAGTGAGTCCTCTAACACCGGGGAGCTGTTTTTT. This sequence encodes CAISESSNTGELFF.

CDR3 nucleotides: TGTGCCAGCAGCGCAACCGACAGGGGGCGTTGGGAGCAGTACTTC. Its translation is CASSATDRGRWEQYF. J is TRBJ2-7 and V is TRBV3-1 (or the pseudogene TRBV3-2), with 10 nucleotides matching TRBD1. The germline V gene has CDR1 LGHDT and CDR2 YNNKEL (reference sequence). J was trimmed by 7 bases and V by 5 bases; bases with no gene match: 11. The CDR3 is 15 residues long.

The gene calls are TRBV6-5 and TRBJ1-2, with D tentatively TRBD1 (5 bases). The CDR3 extends over 14 amino acids. CDR1 and CDR2 from the germline V gene are MNHEY and SVGAGI. Trimming shortened V by 2 bases and J by 6 bases, and 13 bases separated the two germline ends. The CDR3 sequence: CASSYQGHLDGYTF. The CDR3 DNA sequence: TGTGCCAGCAGTTACCAGGGCCACCTAGATGGCTACACCTTC.

The sample holds a few counts of this clone. This chain joins TRBV6-2 or TRBV6-3 and TRBJ2-3, with a possible D match to TRBD2 (6 bases). Germline-derived CDR1 and CDR2 are MNHEY and SVGEGT. This CDR3 spans 15 amino acids. The V and J ends lost 0 bases and 2 bases respectively, with 9 bases between them. In DNA, the CDR3 is TGTGCCAGCAGTTACTCCCTGCGGGACACAGATACGCAGTATTTT. Translating gives CASSYSLRDTDTQYF.

The chain employs TRBV24-1 and TRBJ2-1, with D perhaps TRBD2 (5 bases). The length of the CDR3 is 17 residues. V lost 3 bases, J lost 0 bases, and 14 bases lay in between. The germline gives CDR1 KGHDR, CDR2 SFDVKD. The CDR3 loop is CATSDVPQRSSYNEQFF. The CDR3 nucleotides read TGTGCCACCAGTGATGTACCACAGCGGAGCTCCTACAATGAGCAGTTCTTC.

This clone was recorded a few times. This chain joins TRBV5-4 and TRBJ2-7; TRBD1 agrees at 7 bases. Germline CDR1 reads SGHNT; CDR2 reads YYREEE (reference sequence). The CDR3 covers 15 residues. After removal of 3 bases from V and 1 base from J, the junction contained 7 bases not matched to a gene. CDR3 in amino acids: CASSSGQSVSYEQYF. CDR3 coding DNA: TGTGCCAGCAGCTCGGGACAGAGCGTGTCCTACGAGCAGTACTTC.

The V and J genes are TRBV3-1 (or the pseudogene TRBV3-2) and TRBJ2-5; 7 bases are shared with TRBD2. CDR1 is LGHDT, CDR2 YNNKEL, per germline (reference sequence). CDR3 length: 17 residues. J lost 9 bases, V lost 0 bases, and 16 bases had no gene match. In DNA, the CDR3 is TGTGCCAGCAGCCAAGATCGTCTGGACCCCTCTGGGGGGGCCCAGTACTTC. This translates into CASSQDRLDPSGGAQYF.

The chain links TRBV7-9 to TRBJ1-2; 7 bases align to TRBD1. The CDR3 has 13 residues. From germline, CDR1 is SEHNR and CDR2 FQNEAQ (reference sequence). With V trimmed by 4 bases and J by 5 bases, 4 bases remained unmatched. CDR3 amino acids: CASSSQGEYGYTF. The CDR3 DNA follows: TGTGCCAGCAGCTCCCAGGGGGAGTATGGCTACACCTTC.